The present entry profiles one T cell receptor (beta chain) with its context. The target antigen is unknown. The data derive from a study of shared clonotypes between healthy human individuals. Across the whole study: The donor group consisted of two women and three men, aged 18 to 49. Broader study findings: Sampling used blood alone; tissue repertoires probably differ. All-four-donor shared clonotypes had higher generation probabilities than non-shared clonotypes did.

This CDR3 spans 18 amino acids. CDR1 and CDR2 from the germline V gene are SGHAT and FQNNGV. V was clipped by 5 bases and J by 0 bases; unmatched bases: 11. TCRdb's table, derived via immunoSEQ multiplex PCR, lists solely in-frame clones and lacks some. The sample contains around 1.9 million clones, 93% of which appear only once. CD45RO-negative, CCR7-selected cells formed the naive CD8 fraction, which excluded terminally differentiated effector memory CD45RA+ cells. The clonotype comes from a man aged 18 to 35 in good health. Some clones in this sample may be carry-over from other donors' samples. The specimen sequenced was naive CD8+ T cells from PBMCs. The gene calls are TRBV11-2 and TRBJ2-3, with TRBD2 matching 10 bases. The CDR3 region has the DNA TGTGCCAGCAGCCCGCCACCGGAGACTAGCGGGAGCACAGATACGCAGTATTTT. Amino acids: CASSPPPETSGSTDTQYF.